This T cell receptor (beta chain) is drawn from a study of technical replicates of blood from a few donors. TCRdb's table, derived via immunoSEQ multiplex PCR, lists solely in-frame clones and lacks some. The table lists around 79,000 clones, more than 85% of them singletons. J was trimmed by 5 bases and V by 0 bases; bases with no gene match: 6. The germline CDR1 and CDR2 sequences are MGHRA and YSYEKL. The CDR3 runs to 15 residues. The specimen was T cells isolated from PBMCs. This TCR was sampled from a human donor in good health. Some clones in this sample may be carry-over from other donors' samples. The chain combines TRBV4-1 with TRBJ2-5; the match to TRBD2 covers 7 bases. This chain's CDR3 is CASSQDGRWTETQYF. The CDR3 DNA reads TGCGCCAGCAGCCAAGACGGGAGGTGGACGGAGACCCAGTACTTC.